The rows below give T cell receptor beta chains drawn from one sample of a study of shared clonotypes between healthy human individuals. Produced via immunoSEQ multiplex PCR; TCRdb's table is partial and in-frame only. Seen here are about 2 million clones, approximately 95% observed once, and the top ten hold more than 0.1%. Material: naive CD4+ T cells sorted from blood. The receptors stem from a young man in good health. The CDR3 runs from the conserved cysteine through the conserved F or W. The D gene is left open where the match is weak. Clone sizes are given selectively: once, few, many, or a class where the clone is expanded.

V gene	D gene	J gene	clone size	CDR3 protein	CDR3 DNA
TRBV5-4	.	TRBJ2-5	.	CASSSEWRGETQYF	TGTGCCAGCAGCTCGGAGTGGAGGGGGGAGACCCAGTACTTC
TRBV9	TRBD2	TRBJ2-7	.	CASSATSRLEDEQYF	TGTGCCAGCAGCGCGACTAGCCGTCTTGAGGACGAGCAGTACTTC
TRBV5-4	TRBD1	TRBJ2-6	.	CASSFRDRYSGANVLTF	TGTGCCAGCAGCTTCCGGGACAGGTACTCTGGGGCCAACGTCCTGACTTTC
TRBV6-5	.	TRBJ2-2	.	CASSNRQTVSGELFF	TGTGCCAGCAGTAACCGTCAGACGGTCTCCGGGGAGCTGTTTTTT
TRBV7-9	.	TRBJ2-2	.	CASSLFRAANTGELFF	TGTGCCAGCAGCTTATTCAGGGCCGCGAACACCGGGGAGCTGTTTTTT
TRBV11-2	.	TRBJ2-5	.	CASSFPRSWETQYF	TGTGCCAGCAGCTTCCCACGGTCGTGGGAGACCCAGTACTTC
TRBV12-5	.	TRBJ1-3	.	CASGLFGGGNTIYF	TGTGCTAGTGGTTTGTTTGGGGGAGGAAACACCATATATTTT
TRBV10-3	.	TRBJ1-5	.	CAISESQPENQPQHF	TGTGCCATCAGTGAGTCGCAGCCAGAGAATCAGCCCCAGCATTTT
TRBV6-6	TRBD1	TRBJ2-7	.	CASRGAGGKHYEQYF	TGTGCCAGCAGAGGAGCAGGGGGTAAGCACTACGAGCAGTACTTC
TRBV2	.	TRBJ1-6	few	CASSERSSYNSPLHF	TGTGCCAGCAGTGAACGGAGCTCCTATAATTCACCCCTCCACTTT
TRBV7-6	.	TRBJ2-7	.	CASSTQTGYEQYF	TGTGCCAGCAGCACCCAGACAGGCTACGAGCAGTACTTC
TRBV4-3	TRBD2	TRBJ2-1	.	CASSQGLAGLNEQFF	TGCGCCAGCAGCCAAGGACTAGCGGGGCTCAATGAGCAGTTCTTC
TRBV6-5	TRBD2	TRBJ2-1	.	CASSQVAGNYNEQFF	TGTGCCAGCAGCCAAGTAGCGGGGAACTACAATGAGCAGTTCTTC
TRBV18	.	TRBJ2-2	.	CASSPGEWTGELFF	TGTGCCAGCTCACCAGGGGAGTGGACCGGGGAGCTGTTTTTT
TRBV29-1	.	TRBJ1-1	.	CSVGQLGEAFF	TGCAGCGTCGGACAGCTCGGTGAAGCTTTCTTT
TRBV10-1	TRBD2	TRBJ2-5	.	CASSDGSGPRETQYF	TGCGCCAGCAGTGATGGTAGCGGGCCCCGCGAGACCCAGTACTTC
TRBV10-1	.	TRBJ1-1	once	CASSDGRMNTEAFF	TGCGCCAGCAGTGATGGCAGGATGAACACTGAAGCTTTCTTT
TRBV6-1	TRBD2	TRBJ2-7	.	CASSESNGGAEEQYF	TGTGCCAGCAGTGAAAGCAACGGGGGGGCTGAGGAGCAGTACTTC
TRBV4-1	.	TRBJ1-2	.	CASSQDIGVGTF	TGCGCCAGCAGCCAAGATATAGGGGTCGGCACCTTC
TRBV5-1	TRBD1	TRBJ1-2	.	CASSLAEGAYGYTF	TGCGCCAGCAGCTTGGCGGAGGGGGCCTATGGCTACACCTTC
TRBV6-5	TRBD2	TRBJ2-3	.	CASRRLSERGTQYF	TGTGCCAGCAGAAGACTTTCGGAGCGGGGCACGCAGTATTTT
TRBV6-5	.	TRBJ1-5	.	CASSSRRVYSNQPQHF	TGTGCCAGCAGTTCCCGGCGGGTCTATAGCAATCAGCCCCAGCATTTT
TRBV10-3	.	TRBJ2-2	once	CAISESYRAPGELFF	TGTGCCATCAGTGAGTCCTACAGGGCACCCGGGGAGCTGTTTTTT
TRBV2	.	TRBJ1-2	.	CASSESLGAKGYTF	TGTGCCAGCAGTGAAAGTCTGGGGGCGAAGGGCTACACCTTC
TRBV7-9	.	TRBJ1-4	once	CASSLGPVEEKLFF	TGTGCCAGCAGCTTAGGGCCGGTAGAGGAAAAACTGTTTTTT
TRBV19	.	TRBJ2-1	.	CASSSQGGDEQFF	TGTGCCAGTAGTTCCCAGGGAGGCGATGAGCAGTTCTTC
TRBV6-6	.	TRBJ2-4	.	CATTLAKNIQYF	TGTGCCACCACTTTAGCGAAAAACATTCAGTACTTC
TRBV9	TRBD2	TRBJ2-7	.	CASSRLADANYEQYF	TGTGCCAGCAGCAGACTAGCGGACGCAAACTACGAGCAGTACTTC
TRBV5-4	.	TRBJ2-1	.	CASSLGRRQRPEDEQFF	TGTGCCAGCAGCTTGGGCCGACGTCAGCGACCGGAAGATGAGCAGTTCTTC